The T cell receptor beta chain under discussion was sequenced for a study of cytotoxic CD8 clonotypes in ibrutinib-treated CLL. Broader study findings: The times at which samples were taken varied between sustained-remission and progressing patients.

Targeted sequencing depth ranged from 1 in 200,000 to 1 in 1 million T cells. The table came from immunoSEQ multiplex PCR; TCRdb's copy has only in-frame clones and leaves some out. This table has about 74,000 clones, approximately 80% appearing once. Germline assignment: CDR1 MNHEY and CDR2 SMNVEV (reference sequence). V shed 3 bases and J 5 bases; nucleotides not matched to a gene: 12. The CDR3 is 16 residues long. TCR beta libraries used around 2.2 micrograms of genomic DNA from cryopreserved PBMCs. Regarding this clone: As yet, its antigen is unknown.

The sequencing used PBMCs, collected at disease progression, from a patient treated with ibrutinib. The chain couples TRBV27 to TRBJ2-7; the match to TRBD2 covers 8 bases. The TCR comes from a human donor with chronic lymphocytic leukemia. CDR3 bases: TGTGCCAGCAGTTTCTCCCACAGCGGGGGTTTCCACGAGCAGTACTTC. Translating gives CASSFSHSGGFHEQYF.